This T cell receptor (beta chain) was sequenced for a study of graft-versus-host responses after intestinal transplantation. For the study at large: Anti-thymocyte globulin was used for induction in all recipients, who then took tacrolimus and steroids for about 3 years.

TCRdb's copy holds only in-frame clones and misses some; the assay was immunoSEQ multiplex PCR. The sample records around 15,000 clones, 70% being singletons. Lymphocytes from graft epithelium and lamina propria were isolated. Study results and caveats: GvH clones turned up in recipient marrow; some had shown up first in ileum or blood. GvH clone levels peaked in circulation, and this peak was associated with early post-transplant HvG declines.

As to this clone: Its antigen is not known. With a much larger clone just one base away, this may be a read error.

This receptor was obtained from a human patient who received an intestinal transplant, so some T cells may come from the graft donor. Sequenced material: ileum tissue, taken 717 days after intestinal transplantation.

Written as DNA, the CDR3 is TGTGCCAGCAGTGCGCCCCCGGCCACGACCGGGGAGCTGTTTTTT. Residues: CASSAPPATTGELFF. The V gene is TRBV6-1, the J gene TRBJ2-2; D is uncertain. Between the trimmed V and J ends, which lost 4 bases and 5 bases, there was a span of 14 bases. CDR3 size: 15 residues. The V gene's germline CDR1 is MNHNS and CDR2 SASEGT.